Listed here are 32 T cell receptor beta chains from one sample, sequenced in a study of blood T cell repertoires in COVID-19. Sequencing was performed with immunoSEQ multiplex PCR; in TCRdb, only in-frame clones are kept and a portion is missing. Of about 300,000 clones listed, nearly 90% are singletons. Sequences were obtained from peripheral blood. All receptors derive from a woman aged 25 to 39 with COVID-19, enrolled during active disease.

The chain recombines TRBV5-6 with TRBJ1-5; TRBD1 agrees at 7 bases. The CDR3 is 15 residues long. Germline trimming cut 1 base from V and 4 bases from J; bases unmatched to any gene: 5. Looked up from germline, CDR1 is SGHDT and CDR2 is YYEEEE. CDR3: CASSLRTGLNQPQHF. CDR3 bases: TGTGCCAGCAGCTTGAGGACAGGTCTTAATCAGCCCCAGCATTTT. The whole variable domain, remainder taken from reference TRBV5-6 and TRBJ1-5, is DAGVTQSPTHLIKTRGQQVTLRCSPKSGHDTVSWYQQALGQGPQFIFQYYEEEERQRGNFPDRFSGHQFPNYSSELNVNALLLGDSALYLCASSLRTGLNQPQHFGDGTRLSIL.

The V gene is TRBV12-5, the J gene TRBJ1-5; D remains unclear. This CDR3 is built from 15 residues. V lost 2 bases and J 0 bases, leaving 8 bases between the germline ends. The germline gives CDR1 LGHNT, CDR2 FRNRAP. The DNA for the CDR3 is TGTGCTAGTGGTTTGATGGGGAGTAGCAATCAGCCCCAGCATTTT. It specifies CASGLMGSSNQPQHF.

The chain carries TRBV19 and TRBJ2-1; 14 bases are a match to TRBD2. V was pared by 2 bases and J by 7 bases, with 7 bases of the junction left unmatched. CDR3 length: 17 amino acids. Germline V lookup: CDR1 LNHDA, CDR2 SQIVND (reference sequence). The CDR3 spells CASSIRLAGGLRNEQFF. In nucleotides, the CDR3 is TGTGCCAGTAGTATAAGACTAGCGGGGGGGCTGCGAAATGAGCAGTTCTTC.

The chain joins TRBV27 to TRBJ1-2; the D gene is possibly TRBD1 (5 bases). The CDR3 totals 13 residues. CDR1 is MNHEY and CDR2 is SMNVEV in the germline V gene (reference sequence). V gave up 7 bases and J gave up 6 bases, with 15 bases separating them. In DNA form, the CDR3 reads TGTGCCAGCAAATTGGGGCAGGCAGATGGCTACACCTTC. Protein: CASKLGQADGYTF.

The gene calls are TRBV6-5 and TRBJ1-6, with 7 nucleotides matching TRBD1. The CDR3 contains 14 residues. Germline V lookup: CDR1 MNHEY, CDR2 SVGAGI. V gave up 6 bases and J gave up 10 bases; unmatched junction bases: 9. The CDR3 sequence is CASSRTGVGSPLHF. The CDR3 DNA is TGTGCCAGCAGCCGGACAGGCGTTGGGTCACCCCTCCACTTT.

J is TRBJ2-2 and V is TRBV19, with a weak D call TRBD1 (5 bases). V was trimmed by 11 bases and J by 1 base, leaving 14 bases between them. Germline V lookup: CDR1 LNHDA, CDR2 SQIVND (reference sequence). The CDR3 totals 14 residues. The CDR3 is CAASDRRNTGELFF. The CDR3 DNA follows: TGTGCCGCCTCTGACAGAAGGAACACCGGGGAGCTGTTTTTT.

This chain joins TRBV4-3 and TRBJ1-2, with 10 nucleotides matching TRBD1. The germline V gene has CDR1 LGHNA and CDR2 YSLEER. This CDR3 region has 17 residues. V lost 4 bases and J lost 0; bases outside the gene matches: 8. DNA for the CDR3: TGCGCCAGCAGCCGAACCGGGACAGGGGAGACTAACTATGGCTACACCTTC. It encodes CASSRTGTGETNYGYTF.

The chain combines TRBV2 with TRBJ1-2; unclear D gene. The CDR3 is made up of 13 amino acids. Germline CDR1 is SNHLY and CDR2 is FYNNEI. V was cut by 3 bases and J by 6 bases, with 11 bases left in between. The CDR3 loop reads CASSDRVLDGYTF. The DNA for the CDR3 is TGTGCCAGCAGTGATCGGGTTTTGGATGGCTACACCTTC.

The chain has TRBV11-2 and TRBJ2-7; TRBD1 is a possible D gene (5 bases). The length of the CDR3 is 14 residues. Germline V gene lookup returns CDR1 SGHAT and CDR2 FQNNGV. V lost 5 bases, J lost 6 bases, and 17 bases lay in between. CDR3 sequence reads: CASSQVGPLREQYF. The CDR3 region has the DNA TGTGCCAGCAGCCAAGTGGGGCCGCTCCGCGAGCAGTACTTC.

The chain couples TRBV6-5 to TRBJ1-6; the D is unclear. V lost 5 bases and J lost 8, with 13 bases in between. The germline V gene has CDR1 MNHEY and CDR2 SVGAGI. This CDR3 has 14 residues. CDR3 in amino acids: CASSPEALDSPLHF. CDR3 DNA: TGTGCCAGCAGTCCCGAGGCTCTTGATTCACCCCTCCACTTT.

This clone is a singleton in its sample. This rearrangement joins TRBV7-9 to TRBJ1-1, with 9 nucleotides matching TRBD1. CDR3 size: 16 residues. The V gene end was trimmed by 5 bases and the J gene end by 4 bases; junction bases not matched to a gene: 11. Germline V gene data show CDR1 as SEHNR and CDR2 as FQNEAQ (reference sequence). The CDR3 DNA reads TGTGCCAGCAGCGCCCGGGACAGGGTTCGGGGCACTGAAGCTTTCTTT. Its translation is CASSARDRVRGTEAFF.

The chain is built from TRBV19 and TRBJ2-1, with D perhaps TRBD2 (6 bases). Trimming pared 4 bases from V and 0 bases from J, leaving 10 bases between. CDR1 LNHDA and CDR2 SQIVND come from the germline V gene (reference sequence). CDR3 size: 15 residues. CDR3 loop: CASSTGTHSYNEQFF. As DNA, the CDR3 is TGTGCCAGTAGTACCGGGACTCACTCCTACAATGAGCAGTTCTTC.

This clone was counted a few times. The chain has TRBV19 and TRBJ1-4; 9 bases are a match to TRBD1. V shed 4 bases, J shed 12 bases, and the junction held 9 bases outside the gene matches. The CDR3 runs to 14 residues. Germline CDR1 reads LNHDA; CDR2 reads SQIVND (reference sequence). The CDR3 spells CASSKGQGLLQLFF. The CDR3 bases are TGTGCCAGTAGTAAGGGACAGGGCCTGCTTCAACTGTTTTTT.

This chain connects TRBV5-4 to TRBJ1-2; 9 positions match TRBD1. This CDR3 comprises 15 residues. Losses at the gene ends were 4 bases for V and 6 bases for J; bases not matched to a gene: 10. Germline assignment: CDR1 SGHNT and CDR2 YYREEE (reference sequence). The CDR3, as DNA: TGTGCCAGCAGCCAGGTGGGACAGGGAGAGGATGGCTACACCTTC. Protein product: CASSQVGQGEDGYTF. Together with reference TRBV5-4 and TRBJ1-2, the CDR3 gives the full variable domain: ETGVTQSPTHLIKTRGQQVTLRCSSQSGHNTVSWYQQALGQGPQFIFQYYREEENGRGNFPPRFSGLQFPNYSSELNVNALELDDSALYLCASSQVGQGEDGYTFGSGTRLTVV.

The chain combines TRBV10-3 with TRBJ1-2, with D unresolved. CDR3 length: 13 amino acids. The germline V gene encodes CDR1 ENHRY and CDR2 SYGVKD. Trimming took 2 bases from V and 4 from J, leaving 8 bases between them. The CDR3 region has the DNA TGTGCCATCAGTGAGGGGGAGGGCTATGGCTACACCTTC. Translation gives CAISEGEGYGYTF.

Remarks on this clone: At the DNA level, this CDR3 is encoded by other sequences in the same sample as well. J is TRBJ2-4 and V is TRBV4-1; 15 bases fit TRBD2. CDR1 is MGHRA, CDR2 YSYEKL, per germline. The trim removed 4 bases at V and 1 base at J, leaving 5 bases unmatched. The CDR3 is made up of 18 amino acids. CDR3 amino acids: CASSPGLAGGLAKNIQYF. CDR3 coding DNA: TGCGCCAGCAGCCCCGGACTAGCGGGGGGGCTCGCCAAAAACATTCAGTACTTC.

The V call is TRBV10-3, the J call TRBJ1-1; D is possibly TRBD1 (6 bases). Trimming took off 4 bases at V and 1 base at J, with 13 bases between the two ends. Germline V gives CDR1 ENHRY, CDR2 SYGVKD. The length of the CDR3 is 15 residues. The DNA of the CDR3 is TGTGCCATCAGTGGCCCCCTACAGGGGAACACTGAAGCTTTCTTT. Its translation: CAISGPLQGNTEAFF.

In DNA form, the CDR3 reads TGTGCCTGGAGTTTGGACAGGGGGCTTCAGCCCCAGCATTTT. It encodes CAWSLDRGLQPQHF. The rearrangement joins TRBV30 to TRBJ1-5, with 11 positions matching TRBD1. CDR3 length equals 14 residues. Germline V lookup: CDR1 GTSNPN, CDR2 SVGIG (reference sequence). Trimming removed 2 bases from V and 6 bases from J; junction bases left unmatched: 3.

The rearrangement joins TRBV15 to TRBJ2-1; 12 positions agree with TRBD2. Trimming took 3 bases from V and 8 from J; bases not matched to a gene: 11. The germline V gene has CDR1 LNHNV and CDR2 YYDKDF (reference sequence). The CDR3 is 17 residues long. This chain's CDR3 is CATSSRIGLAGKDEQFF. The CDR3 DNA reads as TGTGCCACCAGCAGTAGAATCGGACTAGCGGGGAAGGATGAGCAGTTCTTC.

This clone is a singleton in its sample. The rearrangement uses TRBV28 and TRBJ2-2; 8 bases fit TRBD2. Germline V CDR1 and CDR2: MDHEN, SYDVKM. J gave up 0 bases and V 1 base, and 1 base lay outside the gene matches. The CDR3 is made up of 16 amino acids. This CDR3 is CASSLSGLANTGELFF. CDR3 DNA sequence: TGTGCCAGCAGTTTATCGGGACTAGCGAACACCGGGGAGCTGTTTTTT.

J is TRBJ1-1 and V is TRBV30, with 9 bases identical to TRBD1. Germline lookup yields CDR1 GTSNPN and CDR2 SVGIG (reference sequence). V lost 8 bases to trimming and J lost 7 bases; unmatched junction nucleotides: 8. CDR3 length equals 12 residues. Here the CDR3 DNA reads TGTGCCGGTGACGACAGGGGGTATGAAGCTTTCTTT. This translates into CAGDDRGYEAFF.

V usage is TRBV20-1 and J usage is TRBJ2-5; 11 bases map to TRBD1. Unmatched junction bases numbered 8, after V lost 3 bases and J lost 5 bases. The CDR3 covers 15 residues. Per germline, CDR1 DFQATT and CDR2 SNEGSKA (reference sequence). The CDR3 here is CSASGDRGISETQYF. CDR3 nucleotide sequence: TGCAGTGCTAGTGGGGACAGGGGGATTTCGGAGACCCAGTACTTC.

V and J are TRBV4-1 and TRBJ1-2; TRBD1 matches 9 bases. With 3 bases clipped from V and 5 bases from J, the junction kept 7 bases outside the gene matches. Germline assignment: CDR1 MGHRA and CDR2 YSYEKL. The CDR3 is 15 amino acids. For the CDR3, the DNA is TGCGCCAGCAGCCACGGGACAGGGAAAAAATATGGCTACACCTTC. This translates into CASSHGTGKKYGYTF.

V and J are TRBV6-1 and TRBJ1-6, with D possibly TRBD1 on 6 matching bases. The CDR3 covers 16 residues. Germline lookup yields CDR1 MNHNS and CDR2 SASEGT. V lost 0 bases, J lost 8 bases, and 14 bases lay in between. The CDR3 coding sequence is TGTGCCAGCAGTGAAGCTGGCGGGGGCAATGATTCACCCCTCCACTTT. As protein: CASSEAGGGNDSPLHF.

This clone was picked up one time. V and J are TRBV5-1 and TRBJ1-1, with a weak D call TRBD1 (5 bases). Trimming stripped 0 bases from V and 4 bases from J, with 13 bases between. Germline CDR1 is SGHRS and CDR2 is YFSETQ. The CDR3 covers 15 residues. CDR3 coding DNA: TGCGCCAGCAGCTTGGCCGTTATGGGGGGCACTGAAGCTTTCTTT. The encoded protein is CASSLAVMGGTEAFF.

This clone was recorded a few times. Other DNA variants within this sample encode the same CDR3. The chain recombines TRBV11-3 with TRBJ2-7; D is perhaps TRBD2 (7 bases). Germline assignment: CDR1 SGHNT and CDR2 YENEEA. The CDR3 has 15 residues. The ends were cut back, 1 base at V and 0 bases at J, with 10 bases in the middle. This chain's CDR3 is CASSLAGGLSYEQYF. DNA of the CDR3: TGTGCCAGCAGCTTAGCGGGGGGCCTCTCCTACGAGCAGTACTTC.

This chain links TRBV6-1 with TRBJ1-6; no clear D gene. The V gene lost 3 bases and the J gene lost 8 bases, with 8 bases spanning the gap. Germline CDR1 and CDR2: MNHNS and SASEGT. The CDR3 runs to 13 residues. Here the CDR3 reads CASSDRTDSPLHF. The CDR3 bases are TGTGCCAGCAGTGACCGGACTGATTCACCCCTCCACTTT.

This clone was counted once. The chain couples TRBV18 to TRBJ2-5; TRBD1 agrees at 9 bases. The CDR3 runs to 15 residues. Germline-derived CDR1 and CDR2 are KGHSH and LQKENI. The V and J ends lost 2 bases and 5 bases, in that order; junction bases with no gene match: 6. CDR3 sequence: CASSPEGQGWETQYF. The DNA of the CDR3 is TGTGCCAGCTCACCAGAGGGACAGGGATGGGAGACCCAGTACTTC. Filled out from reference TRBV18 and TRBJ2-5, the complete variable domain reads NAGVMQNPRHLVRRRGQEARLRCSPMKGHSHVYWYRQLPEEGLKFMVYLQKENIIDESGMPKERFSAEFPKEGPSILRIQQVVRGDSAAYFCASSPEGQGWETQYFGPGTRLLVL.

The chain joins TRBV3-1 (or the pseudogene TRBV3-2) to TRBJ1-1, with D tentatively TRBD1 (6 bases). The CDR3 loop spans 15 amino acids. Deletions cut 4 bases from V and 1 base from J, with 13 bases between. Germline V gene sequence: CDR1 LGHDT, CDR2 YNNKEL (reference sequence). This CDR3 reads CASSLPQGSNTEAFF. DNA of the CDR3: TGTGCCAGCAGCCTTCCACAGGGTTCGAACACTGAAGCTTTCTTT.

This clone appeared a few times. This chain links TRBV7-9 with TRBJ2-7; 7 bases agree with TRBD1. From germline, CDR1 is SEHNR and CDR2 FQNEAQ (reference sequence). CDR3 size: 13 residues. V dropped 5 bases and J dropped 7; count of bases not matched to a gene: 8. CDR3 protein: CASSKGATLEQYF. The CDR3 DNA is TGTGCCAGCAGCAAGGGGGCCACCCTGGAGCAGTACTTC. The whole variable domain, filled in from reference TRBV7-9 and TRBJ2-7, reads DTGVSQNPRHKITKRGQNVTFRCDPISEHNRLYWYRQTLGQGPEFLTYFQNEAQLEKSRLLSDRFSAERPKGSFSTLEIQRTEQGDSAMYLCASSKGATLEQYFGPGTRLTVT.

This CDR3 is CASSQGGGGGLAFF. DNA of the CDR3: TGTGCCAGCAGTCAAGGGGGTGGTGGGGGTCTAGCTTTCTTT. The chain uses TRBV28 and TRBJ1-1; D is possibly TRBD1 (6 bases). CDR3 length: 14 amino acids. Germline CDR1 and CDR2: MDHEN and SYDVKM. Trimming pared 5 bases from V and 10 bases from J, leaving 20 bases between.

In its sample, this clone was seen once. The genes are TRBV5-4 and TRBJ2-1; 10 positions agree with TRBD2. V was pared by 4 bases and J by 8 bases, with 12 bases of the junction left unmatched. The CDR3 consists of 16 residues. Looked up from germline, CDR1 is SGHNT and CDR2 is YYREEE (reference sequence). As DNA, the CDR3 is TGTGCCAGCAGCCACCTCTCTAGCGGGGGTAGGCATGAGCAGTTCTTC. Translating gives CASSHLSSGGRHEQFF.